These T cell receptor beta chains were read from a single sample in a study of CD8+ T cells in alopecia areata. Data came from immunoSEQ multiplex PCR; TCRdb stores just in-frame clones and leaves some out. Of about 160,000 clones in the sample, under 70% were seen once. The sequences come from CD4+ T cells sorted from blood, collected at week 4, from a patient treated with tofacitinib. The receptors derive from a human donor with alopecia areata. Both conserved end residues are part of each CDR3. The D gene is left open where the match is weak. The size entry is marked missing in some rows and otherwise reads once, few, many or a size class.

>TRBV7-7|TRBJ2-7|NA|NA
TGTGCTAGCAGCCGAGGGTTTACCTACGAGCAGTACTTC
CASSRGFTYEQYF
>TRBV20-1|TRBJ1-1|NA|NA
TGCAGTGCTCCCGGGACGGCCGAAGCTTTCTTT
CSAPGTAEAFF
>TRBV4-1|TRBJ1-2|TRBD1|few
TGCGCCAGCAGCCAGATCGGACAGGTCTCTTCCTACACCTTC
CASSQIGQVSSYTF
>TRBV5-1|TRBJ2-2|NA|NA
TGCGCCAGCACACCCAGCATGGGGCCCGGGGAGCTGTTTTTT
CASTPSMGPGELFF
>TRBV29-1|TRBJ1-1|NA|NA
TGCAGCACCTCGAGGGTGCGAGCTTTCTTT
CSTSRVRAFF
>TRBV29-1|TRBJ1-1|NA|NA
TGCAGCGTTGAAGCGGGGACGGGGAACACTGAAGCTTTCTTT
CSVEAGTGNTEAFF
>TRBV6-1|TRBJ2-3|NA|NA
TGTGCCAGCAGGACACAGGGTCCTGATACGCAGTATTTT
CASRTQGPDTQYF
>TRBV29-1|TRBJ1-2|NA|few
TGCAGCGTTCTGGGGGCAGGCGGCTACACCTTC
CSVLGAGGYTF
>TRBV30|TRBJ1-4|TRBD1|few
TGTGCCTGGAGTGTACGTCAGGGGGCGGAAAAACTGTTTTTT
CAWSVRQGAEKLFF
>TRBV29-1|TRBJ1-2|NA|once
TGCAGCGCCGGGACACCACCTGGCTACACCTTC
CSAGTPPGYTF
>TRBV30|TRBJ1-4|TRBD1|NA
TGTGCCTGCCTCTGGACAGGGGGCGAAAAACTGTTTTTT
CACLWTGGEKLFF
>TRBV9|TRBJ1-5|NA|NA
TGTGCCAGCAGCCCCCGTGGGGAAGGGAATCAGCCCCAGCATTTT
CASSPRGEGNQPQHF
>TRBV30|TRBJ2-1|TRBD1|NA
TGTGCCTGGAGTGTGTCGAGTAGGGTGGACAGGGAGCGGTTCTTC
CAWSVSSRVDRERFF
>TRBV18|TRBJ1-4|NA|few
TGTGCCAGCTCACCACGGGAGGATGAAAAACTGTTTTTT
CASSPREDEKLFF
>TRBV29-1|TRBJ2-1|NA|NA
TGCAGCTTCGGTACCAGCGAGCAGTTCTTC
CSFGTSEQFF